This T cell receptor beta chain was documented in a study of T-cell memory formation after mild COVID-19. General study results and limits: From day 15 to 85, contracting clones were balanced between CD4 and CD8, whereas later expanders leaned toward CD4+. Among contracting clones, CD4+ were mainly CM/EM and CD8+ enriched in EMRA.

The CDR3 runs 12 residues. Trimming removed 6 bases from V and 0 bases from J, with 3 bases in between. TCRdb fed the 5' RACE reads into MiXCR, producing one record per CDR3 protein. The table lists 300,000 to 350,000 distinct CDR3 sequences, approximately 19% of them singletons. Concerning this clonotype: Its target is unknown.

The receptor's source is a young man who had mild COVID-19 (a few samples of this study predate the infection). Cell type and time point are not known. The rearrangement links TRBV12-3 or TRBV12-4 to TRBJ1-3; D is ambiguous. Sequencing was done on a sample of PBMCs or a T cell subset sorted from them (not recorded which). In DNA form, the CDR3 reads TGTGCCAGCAGGGACTCTGGAAACACCATATATTTT. As protein: CASRDSGNTIYF.